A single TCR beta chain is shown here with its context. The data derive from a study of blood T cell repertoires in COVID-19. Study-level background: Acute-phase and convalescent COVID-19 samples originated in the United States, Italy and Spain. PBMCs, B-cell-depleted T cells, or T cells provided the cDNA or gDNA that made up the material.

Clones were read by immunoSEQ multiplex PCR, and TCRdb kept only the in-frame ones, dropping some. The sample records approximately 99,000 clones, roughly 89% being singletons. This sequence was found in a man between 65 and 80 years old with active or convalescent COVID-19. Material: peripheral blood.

CDR3: CASSPQTGLYGYTF. The CDR3 DNA follows: TGTGCCAGCTCACCACAGACAGGACTCTATGGCTACACCTTC. V usage is TRBV18 and J usage is TRBJ1-2, with TRBD1 as a possible D gene (6 bases). Germline V CDR1 and CDR2: KGHSH, LQKENI. With 1 base removed from V and 4 bases from J, the gap between germline ends came to 10 bases. The CDR3 runs 14 residues.